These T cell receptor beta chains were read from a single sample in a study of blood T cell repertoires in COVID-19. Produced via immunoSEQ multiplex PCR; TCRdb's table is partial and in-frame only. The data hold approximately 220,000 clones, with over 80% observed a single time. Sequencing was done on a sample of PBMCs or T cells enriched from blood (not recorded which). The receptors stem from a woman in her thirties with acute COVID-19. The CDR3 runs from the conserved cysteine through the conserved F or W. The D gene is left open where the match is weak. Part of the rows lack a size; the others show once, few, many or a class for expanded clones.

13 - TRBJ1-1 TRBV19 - CASRTQRNTEAFF TGTGCCAGCCGAACACAGAGGAACACTGAAGCTTTCTTT
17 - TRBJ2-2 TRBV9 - CASSVAVGGLSSGELFF TGTGCCAGCAGCGTAGCGGTGGGGGGACTCAGCTCCGGGGAGCTGTTTTTT
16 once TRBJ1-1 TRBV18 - CASSPAGRKMNTEAFF TGTGCCAGCTCACCAGCAGGAAGGAAAATGAACACTGAAGCTTTCTTT
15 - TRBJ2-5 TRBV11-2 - CASSGPGTPQETQYF TGTGCCAGCAGCGGACCCGGGACACCTCAAGAGACCCAGTACTTC
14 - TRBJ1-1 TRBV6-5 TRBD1 CASLPDRGRGEAFF TGTGCCAGTCTGCCCGACAGGGGGCGAGGGGAAGCTTTCTTT
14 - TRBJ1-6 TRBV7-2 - CASSLSQGYSPLHF TGTGCCAGCAGCTTAAGTCAGGGTTACTCACCCCTCCACTTT
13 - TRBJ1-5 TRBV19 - CATQTTGDQPQHF TGTGCCACCCAAACGACAGGCGATCAGCCCCAGCATTTT
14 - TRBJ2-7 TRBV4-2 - CASSQERGPYEQYF TGTGCCAGCAGCCAAGAAAGGGGCCCTTACGAGCAGTACTTC
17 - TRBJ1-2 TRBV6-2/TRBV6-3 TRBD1 CASSRTPGTALFRGYTF TGTGCCAGCAGCCGTACTCCCGGGACAGCCCTATTCCGGGGCTACACCTTC
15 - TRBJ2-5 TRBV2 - CASSGTRGQQETQYF TGTGCCAGCAGTGGGACAAGAGGCCAACAAGAGACCCAGTACTTC
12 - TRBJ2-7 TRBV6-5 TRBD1 CASSTTGTGMYF TGTGCCAGCAGTACAACCGGGACAGGGATGTACTTC
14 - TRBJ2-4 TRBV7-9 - CASSLGASGNIQYF TGTGCCAGCAGCTTAGGGGCGTCCGGCAACATTCAGTACTTC
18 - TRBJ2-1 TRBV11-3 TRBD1 CASSRKTHRDRSYNEQFF TGTGCCAGCAGCCGCAAAACGCACAGGGACAGATCCTACAATGAGCAGTTCTTC
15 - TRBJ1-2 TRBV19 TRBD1 CASSIQRDRVDGYTF TGTGCCAGTAGTATACAACGGGACAGGGTGGATGGCTACACCTTC
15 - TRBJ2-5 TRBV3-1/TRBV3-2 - CASSQDADSVGTQYF TGTGCCAGCAGCCAAGATGCAGACAGCGTGGGGACCCAGTACTTC
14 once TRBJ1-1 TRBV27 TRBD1 CASSLGGAWSEAFF TGTGCCAGCAGTCTAGGGGGCGCTTGGTCTGAAGCTTTCTTT